Listed here is a single T cell receptor (beta chain). The data were taken from a study of blood T cell repertoires in COVID-19. The Seattle site enrolled patients during active infection and followed them longitudinally. In the study's own analysis: Amplification with reference gene primers provided the estimates of nucleated cell counts. Some clones are missing from TCRdb's copy, which holds only in-frame ones; the method was immunoSEQ multiplex PCR. V and J calls and clone size are as listed in that table; D and trimming were resolved from the DNA. This sample has some 62,000 clones, with roughly 80% found just once. Sequenced sample: peripheral blood. This receptor was identified in a man aged 55 to 70 with COVID-19, enrolled during active disease.

CDR3 amino acids: CATRTRSYEQYF. The CDR3 DNA reads as TGTGCCACTCGGACACGCTCCTACGAGCAGTACTTC. This chain joins TRBV6-5 and TRBJ2-7; tentatively, D is TRBD1 (5 bases). CDR1 and CDR2 (germline): MNHEY, SVGAGI. This CDR3 is 12 amino acids long. V lost 10 bases, J lost 0 bases, and 10 bases lay in between.